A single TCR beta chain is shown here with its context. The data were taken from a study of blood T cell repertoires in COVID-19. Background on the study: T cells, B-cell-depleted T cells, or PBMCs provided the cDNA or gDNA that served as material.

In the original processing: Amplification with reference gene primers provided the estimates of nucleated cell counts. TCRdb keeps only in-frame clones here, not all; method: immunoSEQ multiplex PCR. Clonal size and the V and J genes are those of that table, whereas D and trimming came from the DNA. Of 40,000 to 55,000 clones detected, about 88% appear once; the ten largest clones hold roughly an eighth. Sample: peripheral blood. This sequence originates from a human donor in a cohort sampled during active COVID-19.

CDR3 bases: TGTGCCAGCAGTGTCACAGGGGAAGGGGCCTACAATGAGCAGTTCTTC. Residues: CASSVTGEGAYNEQFF. The rearrangement links TRBV6-4 to TRBJ2-1; 7 nucleotides agree with TRBD1. The J segment lost 2 bases and the V segment lost 4 bases, leaving 8 bases of the junction unmatched. CDR3 length: 16 amino acids. CDR1 is MRHNA and CDR2 is SNTAGT in the germline V gene.